The 31 T cell receptor beta chains below come from one sample, sequenced in a study of cytomegalovirus exposure and HLA in healthy donors. In the PCR, 60 Vbeta and 13 Jbeta primers were used. Method: immunoSEQ multiplex PCR; TCRdb's copy keeps in-frame clones and lacks some. The sample records around 140,000 clones, roughly 71% being singletons. The sample comprised PBMCs. All receptors come from a man aged 25 to 40 in good health and CMV-seronegative.

This clone was observed a few times. The chain uses TRBV7-9 and TRBJ1-1; no clear D gene. The CDR3 extends over 15 amino acids. Trimming removed 5 bases from V and 0 bases from J, with 13 bases in between. Per the germline V gene, CDR1 is SEHNR and CDR2 is FQNEAQ (reference sequence). The CDR3 sequence: CASSPGEYMNTEAFF. The CDR3 DNA reads as TGTGCCAGCAGCCCCGGAGAATACATGAACACTGAAGCTTTCTTT.

The chain couples TRBV18 to TRBJ2-7; 9 bases agree with TRBD1. CDR3 length: 14 amino acids. With V trimmed by 3 bases and J by 7 bases, 7 bases remained unmatched. Germline V gene data show CDR1 as KGHSH and CDR2 as LQKENI. CDR3 coding DNA: TGTGCCAGCTCACCTTCCTCGGGACAGGGAGAGCAGTACTTC. It encodes CASSPSSGQGEQYF. Based on the CDR3 plus reference TRBV18 and TRBJ2-7, the full variable domain is NAGVMQNPRHLVRRRGQEARLRCSPMKGHSHVYWYRQLPEEGLKFMVYLQKENIIDESGMPKERFSAEFPKEGPSILRIQQVVRGDSAAYFCASSPSSGQGEQYFGPGTRLTVT.

The chain uses TRBV4-1 and TRBJ1-1; D is uncertain. The germline V gene has CDR1 MGHRA and CDR2 YSYEKL. V was cut by 3 bases and J by 1 base, with 12 bases left in between. The CDR3 is made up of 15 amino acids. CDR3 residues: CASSQKTAGNTEAFF. Written as DNA, the CDR3 is TGCGCCAGCAGCCAGAAAACCGCAGGGAACACTGAAGCTTTCTTT.

The V call is TRBV25-1, the J call TRBJ1-3; perhaps TRBD1 as D (5 bases). Trimming cost V 3 bases and J 11 bases, with 11 bases left between them. Germline V gene sequence: CDR1 MGHDK, CDR2 SYGVNS. The CDR3 has 12 amino acids. DNA of the CDR3: TGTGCCAGCAGTGATCCACAGGTCCCCATATATTTT. This codes for CASSDPQVPIYF.

This clone was seen only a few times. The chain is built from TRBV6-5 and TRBJ2-1; a weak D match, TRBD1 (5 bases). V lost 3 bases to trimming and J lost 0 bases, with 6 bases between them. There are 14 residues in the CDR3. CDR1 is MNHEY, CDR2 SVGAGI, per germline. The CDR3 DNA is TGTGCCAGCAGTTATGACAGCTCCTACAATGAGCAGTTCTTC. This sequence encodes CASSYDSSYNEQFF.

This clone has a handful of counts. The chain carries TRBV6-1 and TRBJ1-2; 7 bases map to TRBD1. Trimming at V came to 5 bases and at J to 8 bases, leaving 14 bases not matched to a gene. Germline CDR1 MNHNS, CDR2 SASEGT. This CDR3 has 15 residues. The CDR3 sequence: CASSSRETGASGYTF. The CDR3 nucleotides are TGTGCCAGCAGTTCCAGGGAAACAGGGGCAAGCGGCTACACCTTC.

The V and J genes are TRBV6-5 and TRBJ2-7; D is uncertain. Trimming stripped 7 bases from V and 1 base from J, with 17 bases between. Germline V gene lookup returns CDR1 MNHEY and CDR2 SVGAGI. The CDR3 extends over 15 amino acids. DNA of the CDR3: TGTGCCAGCAATATCAGGCCAAGCCTATCCTACGAGCAGTACTTC. This translates into CASNIRPSLSYEQYF.

The V call is TRBV5-1, the J call TRBJ2-3; TRBD2 matches 8 bases. Germline CDR1 SGHRS, CDR2 YFSETQ. Trimming took 0 bases from V and 1 from J; bases not matched to a gene: 4. This CDR3 spans 16 amino acids. The DNA of the CDR3 is TGCGCCAGCAGCTTGGTGGCGGGGGGAGGCACAGATACGCAGTATTTT. This codes for CASSLVAGGGTDTQYF.

J is TRBJ2-1 and V is TRBV10-3; 7 bases are shared with TRBD1. Germline V gene data show CDR1 as ENHRY and CDR2 as SYGVKD. The trim removed 6 bases at V and 10 bases at J, leaving 9 bases unmatched. The CDR3 is 13 amino acids. CDR3 nucleotides: TGTGCCATCAGCGCCCGGGACAGAGAAGAGCAGTTCTTC. It specifies CAISARDREEQFF.

The chain links TRBV15 to TRBJ1-3; 9 nucleotides align to TRBD1. CDR1 and CDR2 (germline): LNHNV, YYDKDF (reference sequence). CDR3 length: 18 amino acids. Germline trimming cut 0 bases from V and 4 bases from J; bases unmatched to any gene: 10. The CDR3, as DNA: TGTGCCACCAGCAGAGAACCCCTGGACAGGGGTTTCGGAAACACCATATATTTT. Its protein is CATSREPLDRGFGNTIYF.

This clone was counted a single time. V and J are TRBV19 and TRBJ2-7, with TRBD1 identical over 7 bases. Trimming removed 5 bases from V and 4 bases from J; junction bases left unmatched: 11. Germline V gene lookup returns CDR1 LNHDA and CDR2 SQIVND (reference sequence). The length of the CDR3 is 15 residues. In DNA, the CDR3 is TGTGCCAGTAGTCCGTTGGACAGGCCACCTTACGAGCAGTACTTC. This encodes CASSPLDRPPYEQYF. The entire variable domain, with the rest obtained from reference TRBV19 and TRBJ2-7, is as follows: DGGITQSPKYLFRKEGQNVTLSCEQNLNHDAMYWYRQDPGQGLRLIYYSQIVNDFQKGDIAEGYSVSREKKESFPLTVTSAQKNPTAFYLCASSPLDRPPYEQYFGPGTRLTVT.

This clone showed up just a few times. This chain joins TRBV6-1 and TRBJ2-1; weak D call: TRBD2 (6 bases). The germline CDR1 and CDR2 sequences are MNHNS and SASEGT. V was clipped by 7 bases and J by 4 bases, with 14 bases between them. This CDR3 is 14 amino acids long. CDR3 coding DNA: TGTGCCAGCACTCGGGGGAATTGGTACAATGAGCAGTTCTTC. This encodes CASTRGNWYNEQFF.

V and J are TRBV10-3 and TRBJ2-6, with D possibly TRBD1 on 5 matching bases. The germline V gene has CDR1 ENHRY and CDR2 SYGVKD. The CDR3 has 16 amino acids. V lost 11 bases and J lost 0, with 17 bases in between. CDR3 residues: CAFARGSISGANVLTF. The CDR3 DNA sequence: TGTGCCTTCGCAAGGGGATCGATCTCTGGGGCCAACGTCCTGACTTTC.

The chain couples TRBV20-1 to TRBJ1-5; weak D call: TRBD1 (5 bases). V was shortened by 7 bases and J by 12 bases, with 16 bases between the two germline ends. This CDR3 comprises 11 residues. Germline V gene lookup returns CDR1 DFQATT and CDR2 SNEGSKA (reference sequence). DNA for the CDR3: TGCAGTGTTCCGACAGCGGGTATCCAGCATTTT. This encodes CSVPTAGIQHF.

The chain is built from TRBV10-1 and TRBJ2-1; 7 bases fit TRBD1. The CDR3 extends over 16 amino acids. V trimming: 2 bases; J trimming: 3 bases; junction bases outside the gene matches: 7. The germline V gene has CDR1 WNHNN and CDR2 SYGVQD (reference sequence). As DNA, the CDR3 is TGCGCCAGCAGTGAGGCCGGGACAGTGGGCTACAATGAGCAGTTCTTC. The encoded protein is CASSEAGTVGYNEQFF.

The V call is TRBV6-1, the J call TRBJ1-1; D call uncertain. V was clipped by 4 bases and J by 5 bases, with 11 bases between them. This CDR3 has 13 residues. The V gene's germline CDR1 is MNHNS and CDR2 SASEGT. CDR3: CASSVETGTEAFF. Written as DNA, the CDR3 is TGTGCCAGCAGTGTGGAAACGGGAACTGAAGCTTTCTTT.

CDR3 DNA: TGTGCCAGCAGTGTGAGGGCGGGGGGAGTCTATGAGCAGTTCTTC. Residues: CASSVRAGGVYEQFF. J is TRBJ2-1 and V is TRBV5-4; 8 nucleotides match TRBD2. This CDR3 contains 15 residues. CDR1 and CDR2 (germline): SGHNT, YYREEE (reference sequence). V gave up 5 bases and J gave up 8 bases; unmatched junction bases: 12.

This chain links TRBV5-1 with TRBJ2-7; TRBD1 matches 8 bases. J gave up 2 bases and V 0 bases, and 1 base lay outside the gene matches. Germline V gene sequence: CDR1 SGHRS, CDR2 YFSETQ. The CDR3 consists of 14 residues. CDR3 nucleotides: TGCGCCAGCAGCTTGGTACAGGGGGCCTACGAGCAGTACTTC. This translates into CASSLVQGAYEQYF.

The rearrangement uses TRBV5-1 and TRBJ2-7, with D perhaps matching TRBD2 (5 bases). The CDR3 runs to 12 residues. CDR1 SGHRS and CDR2 YFSETQ come from the germline V gene. Trimming took off 2 bases at V and 5 bases at J, with 8 bases between the two ends. The CDR3 DNA sequence: TGCGCCAGCAGCTTTACCGGGAACGAGCAGTACTTC. Its protein product is CASSFTGNEQYF.

J is TRBJ2-6 and V is TRBV18; D possibly corresponds to TRBD1 (6 bases). This CDR3 is 17 amino acids long. Germline CDR1 and CDR2: KGHSH and LQKENI. The V end was cut by 2 bases, the J end by 0 bases, with 11 bases between. This chain's CDR3 is CASSPGTPASGANVLTF. The DNA of the CDR3 is TGTGCCAGCTCACCAGGGACACCCGCCTCTGGGGCCAACGTCCTGACTTTC. The variable domain in full, completed from reference TRBV18 and TRBJ2-6, reads NAGVMQNPRHLVRRRGQEARLRCSPMKGHSHVYWYRQLPEEGLKFMVYLQKENIIDESGMPKERFSAEFPKEGPSILRIQQVVRGDSAAYFCASSPGTPASGANVLTFGAGSRLTVL.

The genes are TRBV15 and TRBJ2-4, with 7 bases fitting TRBD1. Trimming removed 2 bases from V and 1 base from J; junction bases left unmatched: 11. This CDR3 comprises 18 residues. Per germline, CDR1 LNHNV and CDR2 YYDKDF (reference sequence). CDR3 nucleotides: TGTGCCACCAGCAGACAGGGGGACGGCTTTCTGGCCAAAAACATTCAGTACTTC. Translation: CATSRQGDGFLAKNIQYF.

This chain uses TRBV18 with TRBJ1-3, with no clear D. CDR1 and CDR2 from the germline V gene are KGHSH and LQKENI. The V end lost 6 bases, the J end lost 2 bases, and 14 bases lay between the germline ends. The CDR3 contains 15 residues. The CDR3 sequence: CASSPGGVTGNTIYF. CDR3 coding DNA: TGTGCCAGCTCCCCCGGCGGGGTAACTGGAAACACCATATATTTT.

The chain joins TRBV5-1 to TRBJ2-5; 8 bases agree with TRBD1. There are 17 residues in the CDR3. The junction had 14 bases not matched to a gene; V was cut back by 2 bases and J by 5 bases. Germline V gene lookup returns CDR1 SGHRS and CDR2 YFSETQ. CDR3 bases: TGCGCCAGCAGCTTCCCTGGGACAGGCGGTTTCGGGGAGACCCAGTACTTC. This translates into CASSFPGTGGFGETQYF.

The chain joins TRBV27 to TRBJ2-7; 8 positions match TRBD1. Germline V gene sequence: CDR1 MNHEY, CDR2 SMNVEV (reference sequence). The CDR3 contains 16 residues. The V segment lost 6 bases and the J segment 8 bases; nucleotides outside the gene matches: 18. The CDR3 coding sequence is TGTGCCAGCAGCCTCCACACCGGGACAGGACTCGGGAAGCAGTACTTC. The encoded protein is CASSLHTGTGLGKQYF.

This chain connects TRBV9 to TRBJ1-3, with 7 bases fitting TRBD1. This CDR3 region has 16 residues. V lost 3 bases to trimming and J lost 0 bases; unmatched junction nucleotides: 6. CDR1 and CDR2 (germline): SGDLS, YYNGEE. As DNA, the CDR3 is TGTGCCAGCAGCGGCACAGACAGGGTCTCTGGAAACACCATATATTTT. This codes for CASSGTDRVSGNTIYF.

This clone has just a few counts. The chain carries TRBV27 and TRBJ2-7, with no clear D. From germline, CDR1 is MNHEY and CDR2 SMNVEV (reference sequence). This CDR3 comprises 11 residues. Trimming took 7 bases from V and 6 from J, leaving 10 bases between them. The CDR3 DNA follows: TGTGCCAGCACCCGAGGCGTCGAGCAGTACTTC. It is translated as CASTRGVEQYF.

V usage is TRBV19 and J usage is TRBJ1-6, with D unresolved. The CDR3 loop spans 15 amino acids. Trimming removed 0 bases from V and 9 bases from J, with 12 bases in between. Germline lookup yields CDR1 LNHDA and CDR2 SQIVND (reference sequence). Here the CDR3 reads CASSIDGNPASPLHF. The CDR3 region has the DNA TGTGCCAGTAGTATAGACGGGAACCCGGCTTCACCCCTCCACTTT.

In its sample, this clone was seen once. Here the CDR3 reads CASSEVNRGLANEKLFF. Here the CDR3 DNA reads TGTGCCAGCAGTGAAGTGAACAGGGGGCTAGCTAATGAAAAACTGTTTTTT. The chain couples TRBV6-1 to TRBJ1-4; 9 bases map to TRBD1. Germline V gene sequence: CDR1 MNHNS, CDR2 SASEGT. J lost 3 bases, V lost 1 base, and 6 bases had no gene match. The CDR3 length is 17 residues.

V gene TRBV2 combines with J gene TRBJ2-3; 8 nucleotides align to TRBD1. V shed 3 bases, J shed 0 bases, and the junction held 11 bases outside the gene matches. CDR1 SNHLY and CDR2 FYNNEI come from the germline V gene. The CDR3 runs to 18 residues. The CDR3 spells CASSDPGQASSSTDTQYF. As DNA, the CDR3 is TGTGCCAGCAGTGACCCGGGACAGGCGTCCTCTAGCACAGATACGCAGTATTTT.

This clone appeared a single time. This chain connects TRBV10-3 to TRBJ2-3; TRBD1 is a possible D gene (7 bases). Germline V gene lookup returns CDR1 ENHRY and CDR2 SYGVKD. CDR3 length equals 15 residues. V lost 6 bases and J lost 4, with 17 bases in between. The CDR3 is CAIREGQGVADTQYF. The CDR3 nucleotides read TGTGCCATCAGGGAGGGGCAGGGGGTGGCAGATACGCAGTATTTT.

The chain couples TRBV5-4 to TRBJ2-5; D is perhaps TRBD1 (5 bases). This CDR3 comprises 15 residues. CDR1 is SGHNT and CDR2 is YYREEE in the germline V gene (reference sequence). Trimming removed 0 bases at V and 3 bases at J, with 12 bases between. The CDR3 DNA reads TGTGCCAGCAGCTTGGGACGTCCAGGGAAAGAGACCCAGTACTTC. Residues: CASSLGRPGKETQYF.